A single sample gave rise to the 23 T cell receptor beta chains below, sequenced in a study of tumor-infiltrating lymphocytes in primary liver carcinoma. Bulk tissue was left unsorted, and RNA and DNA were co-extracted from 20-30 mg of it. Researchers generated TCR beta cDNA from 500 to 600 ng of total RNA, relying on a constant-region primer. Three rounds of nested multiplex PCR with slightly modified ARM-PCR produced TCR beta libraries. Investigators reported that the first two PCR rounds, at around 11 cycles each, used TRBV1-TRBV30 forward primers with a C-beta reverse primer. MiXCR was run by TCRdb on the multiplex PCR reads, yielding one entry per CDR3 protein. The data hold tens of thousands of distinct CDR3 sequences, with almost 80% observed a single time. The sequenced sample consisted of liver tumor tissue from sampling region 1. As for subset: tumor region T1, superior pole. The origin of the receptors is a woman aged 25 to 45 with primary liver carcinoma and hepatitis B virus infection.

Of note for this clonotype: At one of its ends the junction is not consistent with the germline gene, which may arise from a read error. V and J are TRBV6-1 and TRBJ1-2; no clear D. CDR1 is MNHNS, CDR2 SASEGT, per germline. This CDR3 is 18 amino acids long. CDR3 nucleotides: TGTGCCAGCAGTGAACGGTTCCTGATCCTCAGGTCTAACTATGGCTACATCTTC. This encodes CASSERFLILRSNYGYIF.

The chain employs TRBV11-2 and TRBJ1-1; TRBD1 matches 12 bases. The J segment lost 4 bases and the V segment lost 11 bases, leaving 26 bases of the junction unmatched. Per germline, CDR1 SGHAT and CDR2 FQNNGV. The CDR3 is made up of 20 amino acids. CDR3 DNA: TGTGCCGATAGCGCTCGGGACAGGGGGCGCAAGAGGTGGAGCAGCACTGAAGCTTTCTTT. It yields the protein CADSARDRGRKRWSSTEAFF.

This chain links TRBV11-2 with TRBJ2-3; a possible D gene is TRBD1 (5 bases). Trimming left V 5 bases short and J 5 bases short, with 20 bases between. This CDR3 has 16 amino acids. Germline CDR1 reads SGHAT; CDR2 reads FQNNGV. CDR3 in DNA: TGTGCCAGCAGCCAGACGCGGCAGGTAAGGGGAGATACGCAGTATTTT. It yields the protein CASSQTRQVRGDTQYF.

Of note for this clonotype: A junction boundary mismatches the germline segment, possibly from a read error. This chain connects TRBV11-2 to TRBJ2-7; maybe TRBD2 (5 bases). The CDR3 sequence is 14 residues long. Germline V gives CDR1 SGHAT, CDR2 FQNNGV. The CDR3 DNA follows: TGTGCCAGCAGCCGCCTCGGGATATGGGGAGAGCACTACTTC. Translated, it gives CASSRLGIWGEHYF.

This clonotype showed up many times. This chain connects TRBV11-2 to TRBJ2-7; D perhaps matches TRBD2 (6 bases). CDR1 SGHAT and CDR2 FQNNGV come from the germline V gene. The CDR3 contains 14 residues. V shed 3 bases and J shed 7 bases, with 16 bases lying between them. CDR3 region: CASSFQPNGGEQYF. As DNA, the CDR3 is TGTGCCAGCAGCTTCCAACCTAACGGGGGAGAGCAGTACTTC.

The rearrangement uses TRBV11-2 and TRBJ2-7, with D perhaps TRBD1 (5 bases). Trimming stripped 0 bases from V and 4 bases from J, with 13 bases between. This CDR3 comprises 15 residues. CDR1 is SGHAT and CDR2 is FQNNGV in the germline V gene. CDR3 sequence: CASSLDTGPGYEQYF. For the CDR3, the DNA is TGTGCCAGCAGCTTAGATACAGGCCCAGGGTACGAGCAGTACTTC.

The DNA of the CDR3 is TGTGCTATCGGTGAGTCGGCTATCAGACAAGAGACCCAGTACTTC. Amino acids: CAIGESAIRQETQYF. The V and J genes are TRBV10-3 and TRBJ2-5, with no clear D. The CDR3 is 15 residues long. Germline values: CDR1 ENHRY, CDR2 SYGVKD.

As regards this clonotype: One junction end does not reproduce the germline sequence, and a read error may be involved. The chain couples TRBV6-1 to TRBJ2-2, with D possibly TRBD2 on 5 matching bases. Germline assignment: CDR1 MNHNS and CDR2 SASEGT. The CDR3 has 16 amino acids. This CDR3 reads CASSEHGGANTGKLFF. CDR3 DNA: TGTGCCAGCAGTGAACATGGAGGAGCGAACACCGGGAAGCTGTTTTTC.

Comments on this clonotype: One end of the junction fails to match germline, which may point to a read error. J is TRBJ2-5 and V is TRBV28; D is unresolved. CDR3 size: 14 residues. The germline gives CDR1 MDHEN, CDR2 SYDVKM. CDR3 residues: CASSMDPHQETHYF. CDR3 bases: TGTGCCAGCAGCATGGACCCCCACCAAGAGACCCATTACTTC.

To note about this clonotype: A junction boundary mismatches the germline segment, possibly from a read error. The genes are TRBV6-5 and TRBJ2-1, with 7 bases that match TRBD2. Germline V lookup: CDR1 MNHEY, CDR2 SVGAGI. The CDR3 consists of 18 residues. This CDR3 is CASSYRAMALAAYNEEFF. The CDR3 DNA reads TGCGCCAGCAGTTATCGCGCCATGGCCCTAGCGGCCTACAATGAGGAGTTCTTC.

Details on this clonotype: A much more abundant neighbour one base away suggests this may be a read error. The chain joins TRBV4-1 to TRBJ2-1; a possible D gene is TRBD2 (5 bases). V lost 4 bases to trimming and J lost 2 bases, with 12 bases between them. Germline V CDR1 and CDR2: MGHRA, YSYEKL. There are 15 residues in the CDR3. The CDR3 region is CASSPPLGTYNEQFF. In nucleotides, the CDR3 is TGCGCCAGCAGCCCACCTCTCGGGACCTACAATGAGCAGTTCTTC.

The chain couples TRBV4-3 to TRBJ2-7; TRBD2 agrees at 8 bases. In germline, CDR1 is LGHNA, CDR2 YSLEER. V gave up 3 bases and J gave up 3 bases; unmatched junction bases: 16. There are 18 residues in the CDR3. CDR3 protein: CASSQAVAGGHINYEQYF. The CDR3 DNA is TGCGCCAGCAGCCAGGCTGTGGCGGGGGGTCACATTAACTACGAGCAGTACTTC.

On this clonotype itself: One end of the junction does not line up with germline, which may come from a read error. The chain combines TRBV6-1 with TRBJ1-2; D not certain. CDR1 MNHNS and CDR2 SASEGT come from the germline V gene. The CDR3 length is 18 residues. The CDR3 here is CANSKRFLVLRSNYGYTF. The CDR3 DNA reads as TGTGCCAACAGTAAGCGGTTCCTGGTCCTTAGATCTAACTATGGCTACACTTTC.

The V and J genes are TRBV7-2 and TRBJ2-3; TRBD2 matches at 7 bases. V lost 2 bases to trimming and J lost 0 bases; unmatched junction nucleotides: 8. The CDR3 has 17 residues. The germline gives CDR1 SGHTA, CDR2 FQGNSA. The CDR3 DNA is TGTGCCAGCAGCTTATTTGAACTAGCGACTAGCACAGATACGCAGTATTTT. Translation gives CASSLFELATSTDTQYF.

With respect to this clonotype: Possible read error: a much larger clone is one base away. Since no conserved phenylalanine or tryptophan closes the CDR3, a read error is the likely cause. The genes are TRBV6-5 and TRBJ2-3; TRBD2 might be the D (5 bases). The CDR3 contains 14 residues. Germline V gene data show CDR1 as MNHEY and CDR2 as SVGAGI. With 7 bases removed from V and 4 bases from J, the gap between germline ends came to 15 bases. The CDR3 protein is CASIRLSGSDTQYL. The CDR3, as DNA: TGTGCCAGCATCAGATTATCGGGGTCAGATACGCAGTATCTT.

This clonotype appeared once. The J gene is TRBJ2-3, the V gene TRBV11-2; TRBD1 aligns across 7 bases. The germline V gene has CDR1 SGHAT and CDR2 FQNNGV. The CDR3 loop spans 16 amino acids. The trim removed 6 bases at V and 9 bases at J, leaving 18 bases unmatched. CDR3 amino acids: CASRRARQGRGDTQYF. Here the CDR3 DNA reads TGTGCCAGCAGGCGGGCGCGACAGGGAAGGGGAGACACGCAGTATTTT.

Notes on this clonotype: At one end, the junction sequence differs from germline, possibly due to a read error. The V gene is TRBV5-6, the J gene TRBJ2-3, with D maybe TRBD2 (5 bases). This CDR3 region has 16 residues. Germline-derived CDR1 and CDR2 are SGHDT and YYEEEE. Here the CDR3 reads CASSWTWTVSTDMQYF. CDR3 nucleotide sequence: TGTGCCAGCAGCTGGACCTGGACTGTGAGCACAGATATGCAGTATTTT.

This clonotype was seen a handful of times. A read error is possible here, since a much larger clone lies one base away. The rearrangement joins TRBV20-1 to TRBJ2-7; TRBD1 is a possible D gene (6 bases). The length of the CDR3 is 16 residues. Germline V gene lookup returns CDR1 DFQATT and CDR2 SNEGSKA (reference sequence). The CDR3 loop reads CSVRATGTQAFDEQYF. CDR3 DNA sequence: TGCAGTGTTAGAGCAACCGGGACACAGGCATTCGACGAGCAGTACTTC.

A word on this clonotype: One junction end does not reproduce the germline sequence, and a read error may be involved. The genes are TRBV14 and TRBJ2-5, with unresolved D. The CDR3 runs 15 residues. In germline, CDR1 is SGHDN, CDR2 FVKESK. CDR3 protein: CASSQDRSSQETQLF. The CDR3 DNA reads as TGTGCCAGCAGCCAAGACAGGTCTTCCCAAGAGACCCAGCTCTTC.

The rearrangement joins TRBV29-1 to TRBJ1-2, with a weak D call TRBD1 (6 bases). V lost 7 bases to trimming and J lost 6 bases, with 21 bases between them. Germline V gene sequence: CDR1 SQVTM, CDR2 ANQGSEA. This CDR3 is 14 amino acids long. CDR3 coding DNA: TGCAGCGGTGGGGGTACAGGGAGGACGAATGGCTACACCTTC. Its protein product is CSGGGTGRTNGYTF.

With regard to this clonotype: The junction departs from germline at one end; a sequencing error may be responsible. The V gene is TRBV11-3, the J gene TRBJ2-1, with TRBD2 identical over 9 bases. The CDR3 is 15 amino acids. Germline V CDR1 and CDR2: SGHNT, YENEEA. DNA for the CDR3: TGTGCGAGCAGCCGACTAGCGGTGGTGGGGTATAAGCAGTTCTTC. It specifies CASSRLAVVGYKQFF. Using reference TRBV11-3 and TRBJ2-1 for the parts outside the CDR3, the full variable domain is EAGVVQSPRYKIIEKKQPVAFWCNPISGHNTLYWYLQNLGQGPELLIRYENEEAVDDSQLPKDRFSAERLKGVDSTLKIQPAELGDSAVYLCASSRLAVVGYKQFFGPGTRLTVL.

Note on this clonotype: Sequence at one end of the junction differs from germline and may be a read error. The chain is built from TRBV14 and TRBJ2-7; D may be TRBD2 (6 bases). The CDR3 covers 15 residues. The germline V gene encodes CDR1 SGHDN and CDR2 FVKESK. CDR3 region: CASGQAAGTEHEQYF. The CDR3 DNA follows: TGTGCCAGCGGCCAGGCGGCGGGGACTGAGCACGAGCAGTACTTC.

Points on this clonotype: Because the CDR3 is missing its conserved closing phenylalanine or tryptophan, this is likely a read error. Here the CDR3 DNA reads TGTGGCAGCAGCCTCCGGACTAGCGGTAGCGGCGAGCAGTACTCC. Its translation: CGSSLRTSGSGEQYS. The rearrangement uses TRBV5-6 and TRBJ2-7; 10 bases match TRBD2. CDR1 SGHDT and CDR2 YYEEEE come from the germline V gene. The CDR3 extends over 15 amino acids.